The 24 T cell receptor beta chains below all came from one sample that was sequenced in a study of OX40 agonist ivuxolimab in advanced cancers. Assay used: immunoSEQ multiplex PCR; TCRdb lists only in-frame clones, some missing. The sample carries tens of thousands of clones, roughly four fifths recorded once. This specimen was CD4+ or CD8+ T cells sorted from blood, taken in a trial of the OX40 agonist ivuxolimab. The receptors shown here come from an adult with an advanced solid tumor such as melanoma, head and neck, liver or kidney cancer.

The chain couples TRBV18 to TRBJ2-1; 14 nucleotides line up with TRBD2. The CDR3 runs to 14 residues. The germline CDR1 and CDR2 sequences are KGHSH and LQKENI. Germline trimming cut 4 bases from V and 10 bases from J; bases unmatched to any gene: 3. The CDR3 region is CASSRGLAGAEQFF. As DNA, the CDR3 is TGTGCCAGCTCACGGGGACTAGCGGGGGCCGAGCAGTTCTTC.

This clone was seen more than once but under ten times. The V call is TRBV6-5, the J call TRBJ1-4; the D gene is possibly TRBD1 (6 bases). Germline CDR1 and CDR2: MNHEY and SVGAGI. The CDR3 totals 14 residues. V was clipped by 6 bases and J by 3 bases, with 11 bases between them. The CDR3 nucleotides are TGTGCCAGCAGGTCACAGGGAGCTAATGAAAAACTGTTTTTT. The encoded protein is CASRSQGANEKLFF.

The V and J genes are TRBV7-9 and TRBJ2-2, with TRBD2 matching over 7 bases. The CDR3 runs to 16 residues. Germline CDR1 is SEHNR and CDR2 is FQNEAQ (reference sequence). V lost 4 bases, J lost 1 base, and 6 bases stayed unmatched. The CDR3 nucleotides read TGTGCCAGCAGCTCTCCCGGGACTATGAACACCGGGGAGCTGTTTTTT. Translation: CASSSPGTMNTGELFF.

The V call is TRBV30, the J call TRBJ2-7, with TRBD1 as a possible D gene (5 bases). V was cut by 0 bases and J by 2 bases, with 14 bases left in between. This CDR3 contains 15 residues. Germline loops: CDR1 GTSNPN, CDR2 SVGIG (reference sequence). CDR3 DNA: TGTGCCTGGAGTGTAATGGGGCAGGCAGCCTACGAGCAGTACTTC. It yields the protein CAWSVMGQAAYEQYF.

The chain has TRBV15 and TRBJ1-6, with D possibly being TRBD1 (5 bases). The CDR3 runs 15 residues. CDR1 LNHNV and CDR2 YYDKDF come from the germline V gene (reference sequence). The V gene lost 0 bases and the J gene lost 10 bases, with 13 bases spanning the gap. The CDR3 protein is CATSRDGDRSSPLHF. The CDR3 region has the DNA TGTGCCACCAGCAGAGATGGGGACCGCAGCTCACCCCTCCACTTT.

This clone was counted a few times. The chain employs TRBV30 and TRBJ1-3; D is unclear. CDR1 is GTSNPN, CDR2 SVGIG, per germline (reference sequence). CDR3 length equals 14 residues. V was trimmed by 5 bases and J by 0 bases, leaving 11 bases between them. CDR3 loop: CAWGDSNSGNTIYF. CDR3 in DNA: TGTGCCTGGGGTGACTCCAACTCTGGAAACACCATATATTTT.

The chain combines TRBV19 with TRBJ2-5; 8 nucleotides line up with TRBD2. Trimming cost V 6 bases and J 5 bases; bases outside gene matches: 8. This CDR3 has 14 amino acids. Germline V gene lookup returns CDR1 LNHDA and CDR2 SQIVND (reference sequence). The CDR3 coding sequence is TGTGCCAGTAGCATCCGGGGGGGCGGTGAGACCCAGTACTTC. Translation gives CASSIRGGGETQYF.

This clone was detected a few times. CDR3 loop: CASSFQGARTEAFF. CDR3 bases: TGTGCCAGCAGTTTTCAGGGGGCGCGGACTGAAGCTTTCTTT. The chain joins TRBV28 to TRBJ1-1; 8 bases are shared with TRBD1. CDR1 is MDHEN and CDR2 is SYDVKM in the germline V gene. CDR3 size: 14 residues. The ends lost 3 bases at V and 5 bases at J; junction bases unmatched: 5. Full variable domain (remainder filled in from reference TRBV28 and TRBJ1-1): DVKVTQSSRYLVKRTGEKVFLECVQDMDHENMFWYRQDPGLGLRLIYFSYDVKMKEKGDIPEGYSVSREKKERFSLILESASTNQTSMYLCASSFQGARTEAFFGQGTRLTVV.

This sequence joins TRBV7-2 and TRBJ2-3; 9 bases line up with TRBD2. V gave up 4 bases and J gave up 1 base; unmatched junction bases: 3. Germline V CDR1 and CDR2: SGHTA, FQGNSA. The CDR3 sequence is 15 residues long. The CDR3, as DNA: TGTGCCAGCAGCTCCCGACTAGCGGGCACAGATACGCAGTATTTT. The encoded protein is CASSSRLAGTDTQYF.

This clone was seen only once. The rearrangement links TRBV18 to TRBJ1-3, with D unclear. The CDR3 spans 13 residues. CDR1 and CDR2 from the germline V gene are KGHSH and LQKENI. Trimming removed 2 bases from V and 0 bases from J, with 2 bases in between. CDR3 in amino acids: CASSPDSGNTIYF. The CDR3 nucleotides are TGTGCCAGCTCACCAGACTCTGGAAACACCATATATTTT.

The chain links TRBV19 to TRBJ1-5; no definite D call. CDR1 and CDR2 (germline): LNHDA, SQIVND (reference sequence). This CDR3 comprises 13 residues. With 3 bases removed from V and 3 bases from J, the gap between germline ends came to 6 bases. The CDR3 sequence: CASSISLNQPQHF. CDR3 DNA sequence: TGTGCCAGTAGTATCAGCCTCAATCAGCCCCAGCATTTT. The full variable domain, rest sourced from reference TRBV19 and TRBJ1-5, is DGGITQSPKYLFRKEGQNVTLSCEQNLNHDAMYWYRQDPGQGLRLIYYSQIVNDFQKGDIAEGYSVSREKKESFPLTVTSAQKNPTAFYLCASSISLNQPQHFGDGTRLSIL.

This chain uses TRBV11-2 with TRBJ2-5, with D possibly being TRBD1 (6 bases). V was clipped by 3 bases and J by 5 bases, with 13 bases between them. CDR3 length: 14 amino acids. Germline values: CDR1 SGHAT, CDR2 FQNNGV. For the CDR3, the DNA is TGTGCCAGCAGCTTGGTGGGGGCAGGGGAGACCCAGTACTTC. Translation gives CASSLVGAGETQYF. Looking up the rest from reference TRBV11-2 and TRBJ2-5 gives the full variable domain: EAGVAQSPRYKIIEKRQSVAFWCNPISGHATLYWYQQILGQGPKLLIQFQNNGVVDDSQLPKDRFSAERLKGVDSTLKIQPAKLEDSAVYLCASSLVGAGETQYFGPGTRLLVL.

The genes are TRBV9 and TRBJ1-2; TRBD1 might be the D (5 bases). The ends were cut back, 0 bases at V and 5 bases at J, with 20 bases in the middle. Germline V gene data show CDR1 as SGDLS and CDR2 as YYNGEE. This CDR3 region has 17 residues. The CDR3 here is CASSVGAGGPSGYGYTF. The CDR3 coding sequence is TGTGCCAGCAGCGTAGGGGCCGGGGGTCCCAGTGGATATGGCTACACCTTC.

This chain connects TRBV11-2 to TRBJ2-7; possibly TRBD1 or TRBD2 for D (6 bases each). The germline gives CDR1 SGHAT, CDR2 FQNNGV. V lost 5 bases and J 6 bases, leaving 20 bases between the germline ends. This CDR3 has 15 amino acids. The CDR3 region is CASSPILLGGGEQYF. The DNA of the CDR3 is TGTGCCAGCAGCCCAATACTCCTGGGGGGCGGCGAGCAGTACTTC.

The chain couples TRBV29-1 to TRBJ1-1, with D possibly matching TRBD1 (6 bases). Trimming shortened V by 4 bases and J by 8 bases, and 14 bases separated the two germline ends. The CDR3 runs to 12 residues. Germline CDR1 SQVTM, CDR2 ANQGSEA. CDR3 amino acids: CSVGSQGTEAFF. CDR3 DNA: TGCAGCGTTGGTTCCCAAGGGACAGAAGCTTTCTTT. Full variable domain (rest looked up from reference TRBV29-1 and TRBJ1-1): SAVISQKPSRDICQRGTSLTIQCQVDSQVTMMFWYRQQPGQSLTLIATANQGSEATYESGFVIDKFPISRPNLTFSTLTVSNMSPEDSSIYLCSVGSQGTEAFFGQGTRLTVV.

The rearrangement links TRBV2 to TRBJ1-2; 8 nucleotides agree with TRBD1. The CDR3 covers 14 residues. V shed 1 base and J 8 bases; nucleotides not matched to a gene: 6. Germline V gives CDR1 SNHLY, CDR2 FYNNEI. This chain's CDR3 is CASSEVQGVGGYTF. The CDR3 DNA sequence: TGTGCCAGCAGTGAAGTACAGGGGGTGGGGGGCTACACCTTC.

This clone has only one observation. The CDR3: CASGGTAAYEQYF. DNA for the CDR3: TGTGCCAGCGGTGGGACAGCCGCCTACGAGCAGTACTTC. V usage is TRBV6-5 and J usage is TRBJ2-7, with 7 positions matching TRBD1. Germline V gene sequence: CDR1 MNHEY, CDR2 SVGAGI. The CDR3 has 13 amino acids. V lost 8 bases, J lost 2 bases, and 6 bases stayed unmatched.

The V and J genes are TRBV5-1 and TRBJ1-5, with D possibly TRBD1 on 5 matching bases. The germline V and J ends were trimmed by 4 bases and 9 bases, with 23 bases remaining between them. The CDR3 runs 16 residues. Germline-derived CDR1 and CDR2 are SGHRS and YFSETQ. The CDR3 is CASSPGDDSPRPPQHF. CDR3 bases: TGCGCCAGCAGCCCTGGGGACGACAGTCCCCGGCCGCCCCAGCATTTT.

The V and J genes are TRBV2 and TRBJ2-1; 8 nucleotides line up with TRBD2. Germline V gene lookup returns CDR1 SNHLY and CDR2 FYNNEI. V shed 10 bases, J shed 8 bases, and the junction held 16 bases outside the gene matches. The CDR3 contains 15 residues. DNA for the CDR3: TGTGCCACGGCCCCCGGGGGGGCAGGCGGCGATGAGCAGTTCTTC. It yields the protein CATAPGGAGGDEQFF. Together with reference TRBV2 and TRBJ2-1, the CDR3 gives the full variable domain: EPEVTQTPSHQVTQMGQEVILRCVPISNHLYFYWYRQILGQKVEFLVSFYNNEISEKSEIFDDQFSVERPDGSNFTLKIRSTKLEDSAMYFCATAPGGAGGDEQFFGPGTRLTVL.

The chain is built from TRBV5-6 and TRBJ2-2; 11 bases map to TRBD2. CDR1 is SGHDT, CDR2 YYEEEE, per germline. The trim removed 3 bases at V and 5 bases at J, leaving 9 bases unmatched. This CDR3 region has 17 residues. This CDR3 reads CASSSGLAVMETGELFF. CDR3 nucleotides: TGTGCCAGCAGCTCGGGACTAGCGGTGATGGAAACCGGGGAGCTGTTTTTT.

This chain uses TRBV5-6 with TRBJ1-6, with 8 bases fitting TRBD1. CDR3 size: 15 residues. V was pared by 0 bases and J by 7 bases, with 3 bases of the junction left unmatched. Germline values: CDR1 SGHDT, CDR2 YYEEEE. The CDR3 loop reads CASSLAGGLNSPLHF. DNA for the CDR3: TGTGCCAGCAGCTTGGCAGGGGGCTTGAATTCACCCCTCCACTTT.

V usage is TRBV19 and J usage is TRBJ1-2, with TRBD1 matching over 8 bases. The germline V gene has CDR1 LNHDA and CDR2 SQIVND (reference sequence). J gave up 4 bases and V 8 bases, and 9 bases lay outside the gene matches. The CDR3 totals 14 residues. The CDR3 DNA sequence: TGTGCCAGTTGGGGGGACAGGATATCCTATGGCTACACCTTC. Its translation: CASWGDRISYGYTF.

The V and J genes are TRBV5-1 and TRBJ2-5, with D perhaps TRBD1 (5 bases). This CDR3 is built from 17 residues. Germline V CDR1 and CDR2: SGHRS, YFSETQ. Trimming stripped 2 bases from V and 4 bases from J, with 21 bases between. CDR3 sequence (DNA): TGCGCCAGCAGCTTCGGGCAGGGAAAAATCGCCCGAGAGACCCAGTACTTC. Translating it yields CASSFGQGKIARETQYF. Variable domain in full (rest from reference TRBV5-1 and TRBJ2-5): KAGVTQTPRYLIKTRGQQVTLSCSPISGHRSVSWYQQTPGQGLQFLFEYFSETQRNKGNFPGRFSGRQFSNSRSEMNVSTLELGDSALYLCASSFGQGKIARETQYFGPGTRLLVL.

The chain couples TRBV5-4 to TRBJ2-5; 12 nucleotides agree with TRBD2. The CDR3 is 15 amino acids. Germline V gives CDR1 SGHNT, CDR2 YYREEE (reference sequence). V trimming: 5 bases; J trimming: 6 bases; junction bases outside the gene matches: 8. This CDR3 is CASSSTSGGLQTQYF. The CDR3 nucleotides read TGTGCCAGCAGTTCAACTAGCGGGGGGTTGCAGACCCAGTACTTC.